This T cell receptor beta chain was captured in a study of beta chain features in type 1 diabetes. Isolated RNA was reverse transcribed in full, so expressed TCRB transcripts were sequenced. Clones were sequenced by immunoSEQ multiplex PCR, and TCRdb holds only the in-frame ones, with some missing. This sample carries over 700,000 clones, about a sixth of them seen once, and the ten largest clones take 0.023%. There are a few counts of this clone. CDR3 length equals 15 residues. CDR1 and CDR2 (germline): SNHLY, FYNNEI. Trimming cost V 2 bases and J 5 bases; bases outside gene matches: 5. The chain joins TRBV2 to TRBJ2-7; TRBD1 matches at 11 bases. The source is a woman aged 18-35 years in good health. Sequencing was carried out using naive CD4+ T cells from blood. The CDR3 nucleotides are TGTGCCAGCAGTGAACTACGGACAGGGGGCCACGAGCAGTACTTC. It codes for CASSELRTGGHEQYF.